The 17 T cell receptor beta chains reported below all come from one sample, sequenced in a study of metastatic and nonmetastatic thyroid tumors. MiXCR reprocessed the PCR reads for TCRdb. Seen here are about 20,000 clones, approximately 30% observed once, and the top ten hold 11% to 15%. Among the patients, none had received any treatment before thyroid surgery. Source material: blood. Receptors originate from a female donor with papillary thyroid cancer or a benign thyroid nodule (not recorded which). Some clones in this sample may be carry-over from other donors' samples.

This clone has at least ten counts. The chain recombines TRBV5-6 with TRBJ2-7; 7 nucleotides line up with TRBD2. The CDR3 loop spans 14 amino acids. Germline V CDR1 and CDR2: SGHDT, YYEEEE. The V gene end was trimmed by 3 bases and the J gene end by 7 bases; junction bases not matched to a gene: 10. The DNA of the CDR3 is TGTGCCAGCAGCTGGAATGGGGGGGATTTTGAGCAGTACTTC. Its protein product is CASSWNGGDFEQYF.

The table lists this clone with a few counts. J is TRBJ1-2 and V is TRBV28; no definite D call. V dropped 3 bases and J dropped 6 bases, with 11 bases sitting between them. The CDR3 covers 13 residues. Germline lookup yields CDR1 MDHEN and CDR2 SYDVKM. The CDR3 nucleotides read TGTGCCAGCAGTTTCGGGCAGTCGGATGGCTACACCTTC. Amino acids: CASSFGQSDGYTF.

This clone was counted at least ten times. This chain joins TRBV20-1 and TRBJ1-1, with a weak D call TRBD1 (6 bases). This CDR3 contains 14 residues. Per the germline V gene, CDR1 is DFQATT and CDR2 is SNEGSKA (reference sequence). With 0 bases removed from V and 4 bases from J, the gap between germline ends came to 12 bases. CDR3 amino acids: CSARDGPRGTEAFF. The CDR3 DNA reads TGCAGTGCTAGAGATGGACCCAGGGGCACTGAAGCTTTCTTT.

This clone showed up just a few times. V usage is TRBV6-2 or TRBV6-3 and J usage is TRBJ1-2; the D gene is possibly TRBD1 (5 bases). The CDR3 is made up of 14 amino acids. V gave up 4 bases and J gave up 5 bases, with 14 bases separating them. From germline, CDR1 is MNHEY and CDR2 SVGEGT. CDR3: CASSLTAGAYGYTF. CDR3 DNA: TGTGCCAGCAGTTTGACCGCCGGGGCATATGGCTACACCTTC.

This clone has only a few counts. One junction end does not reproduce the germline sequence, and a read error may be involved. The chain links TRBV12-3 or TRBV12-4 to TRBJ2-5, with TRBD1 as a possible D gene (5 bases). CDR3 length: 14 amino acids. For the CDR3, the DNA is TGTGCCAGCAGTTCCTTCCAGGGCAAGGAGACCCCGTACTTC. The encoded protein is CASSSFQGKETPYF.

This clone was recorded a few times. The V and J genes are TRBV28 and TRBJ1-2, with TRBD1 matching 7 bases. The CDR3 is made up of 15 amino acids. Germline trimming cut 3 bases from V and 2 bases from J; bases unmatched to any gene: 6. Germline V gene lookup returns CDR1 MDHEN and CDR2 SYDVKM. The CDR3 spells CASSFRTGSNYGYTF. CDR3 DNA sequence: TGTGCCAGCAGTTTTCGGACAGGCTCAAACTATGGCTACACCTTC.

This clone appeared a few times. V gene TRBV20-1 combines with J gene TRBJ2-1; 11 nucleotides agree with TRBD2. V was clipped by 5 bases and J by 2 bases; unmatched bases: 11. CDR1 is DFQATT and CDR2 is SNEGSKA in the germline V gene (reference sequence). The CDR3 is 17 amino acids. The CDR3 coding sequence is TGCAGTGCTCGCCAACCGGGACTAGCGGCGGCCTACAATGAGCAGTTCTTC. Its protein is CSARQPGLAAAYNEQFF.

Here the CDR3 reads CSARITSGRYEQYF. The CDR3 DNA reads as TGCAGTGCTCGAATAACTAGCGGGAGGTATGAGCAGTACTTC. The chain couples TRBV20-1 to TRBJ2-7; 12 bases are a match to TRBD2. The V segment lost 5 bases and the J segment 7 bases; nucleotides outside the gene matches: 9. This CDR3 comprises 14 residues. Germline CDR1 DFQATT, CDR2 SNEGSKA (reference sequence).

Remarks on this clone: A much larger clone lies one base from this, so it may be a read error. The chain combines TRBV30 with TRBJ2-5; 9 bases line up with TRBD1. Trimming removed 2 bases from V and 4 bases from J; junction bases left unmatched: 8. Germline V lookup: CDR1 GTSNPN, CDR2 SVGIG (reference sequence). The CDR3 runs to 15 residues. The CDR3 spells CAWSPETGGPETQYF. For the CDR3, the DNA is TGTGCCTGGAGTCCCGAGACAGGGGGGCCAGAGACCCAGTACTTC.

Notes on this clone: This may be a read error, as it is one base from a much larger clone. The sample holds other DNA sequences that translate to the same CDR3. This rearrangement joins TRBV5-6 to TRBJ1-1; D is unresolved. This CDR3 is 14 amino acids long. CDR1 and CDR2 from the germline V gene are SGHDT and YYEEEE. For the CDR3, the DNA is TGTGCCAGCAGCTTGGGTCGGAAGAACACTGAAGCCTTCTTT. Translation gives CASSLGRKNTEAFF.

This clone was observed a few times. The V gene is TRBV24-1, the J gene TRBJ1-2; D may be TRBD1 (6 bases). Trimming left V 3 bases short and J 4 bases short, with 14 bases between. In germline, CDR1 is KGHDR, CDR2 SFDVKD. This CDR3 has 15 residues. CDR3 residues: CATSDPWTAPYGYTF. CDR3 nucleotides: TGTGCCACCAGTGATCCCTGGACAGCACCCTATGGCTACACCTTC.

This clone is termed medium-sized. V gene TRBV4-1 combines with J gene TRBJ1-4, with a tentative D call TRBD1 (6 bases). V was trimmed by 0 bases and J by 7 bases, leaving 12 bases between them. CDR3 size: 15 residues. The germline V gene has CDR1 MGHRA and CDR2 YSYEKL. The CDR3 sequence is CASSQEGGGIEKLFF. The DNA for the CDR3 is TGCGCCAGCAGCCAAGAAGGTGGGGGCATTGAAAAACTGTTTTTT.

Judged by abundance, this clone is medium-sized. The V gene is TRBV6-5, the J gene TRBJ2-7; maybe TRBD2 (6 bases). Trimming left V 0 bases short and J 2 bases short, with 14 bases between. This CDR3 has 16 amino acids. CDR1 MNHEY and CDR2 SVGAGI come from the germline V gene. CDR3: CASSYSSWEDPYEQYF. CDR3 nucleotide sequence: TGTGCCAGCAGTTACTCGTCGTGGGAGGATCCCTACGAGCAGTACTTC.

This clone was observed at least ten times. The gene calls are TRBV2 and TRBJ2-1; the match to TRBD1 covers 9 bases. The junction had 7 bases not matched to a gene; V was cut back by 4 bases and J by 9 bases. The CDR3 is made up of 14 amino acids. Germline V gene lookup returns CDR1 SNHLY and CDR2 FYNNEI. The CDR3 protein is CASSGNRGQVEQFF. The CDR3 bases are TGTGCCAGCAGTGGGAACAGGGGGCAGGTTGAGCAGTTCTTC. Filled out from reference TRBV2 and TRBJ2-1, the complete variable domain reads EPEVTQTPSHQVTQMGQEVILRCVPISNHLYFYWYRQILGQKVEFLVSFYNNEISEKSEIFDDQFSVERPDGSNFTLKIRSTKLEDSAMYFCASSGNRGQVEQFFGPGTRLTVL.

This chain joins TRBV18 and TRBJ1-4, with 7 bases fitting TRBD1. Looked up from germline, CDR1 is KGHSH and CDR2 is LQKENI. J lost 0 bases, V lost 5 bases, and 9 bases had no gene match. The CDR3 contains 17 residues. CDR3 bases: TGTGCCAGCTCAAAAATACCCGGGACAGCAACTAATGAAAAACTGTTTTTT. Amino acid sequence: CASSKIPGTATNEKLFF.

The chain has TRBV12-3 or TRBV12-4 and TRBJ1-5, with a weak D call TRBD1 (5 bases). V was shortened by 3 bases and J by 3 bases, with 18 bases between the two germline ends. The CDR3 sequence is 17 residues long. CDR3 coding DNA: TGTGCCAGCAGTTTCTCGACATCTCGGGGGTTCAATCAGCCCCAGCATTTT. It translates to CASSFSTSRGFNQPQHF.

This clone has a count of ten or more. The chain carries TRBV7-2 and TRBJ2-3; D is ambiguous. V lost 5 bases and J lost 0, with 6 bases in between. Germline-derived CDR1 and CDR2 are SGHTA and FQGNSA. The CDR3 length is 13 residues. The CDR3 region is CASSPLSTDTQYF. As DNA, the CDR3 is TGTGCCAGCAGCCCATTAAGCACAGATACGCAGTATTTT.